The following is a T cell receptor (beta chain) sequence with its context. This sample stems from a study of T cells in narcolepsy. Profiled with immunoSEQ multiplex PCR; TCRdb holds only in-frame clones, not every one. There are 25,000 to 35,000 clones in the sample; more than 75% occur only once, and roughly 1.1% lies in the top ten. CDR3 length: 13 amino acids. Trimming at V came to 5 bases and at J to 9 bases, leaving 8 bases not matched to a gene. Germline lookup yields CDR1 SQVTM and CDR2 ANQGSEA. The clonotype originates from a human donor with narcolepsy. The V and J genes are TRBV29-1 and TRBJ2-7; 12 bases line up with TRBD2. Sequencing was carried out using CD45RA- memory CD4+ T cells from PBMCs. The CDR3 reads CSVMLAGGHGQYF. The CDR3 nucleotides read TGCAGCGTTATGCTAGCGGGGGGGCACGGGCAGTACTTC.